Each of the 13 T cell receptor beta chains below was sequenced from the same sample in a study of shared clonotypes between healthy human individuals. The repertoire was sequenced with immunoSEQ multiplex PCR; TCRdb's copy has only in-frame clones and lacks some. The sample lists about 1,800,000 clones, about 94% occurring once. Naive CD8 isolation took CD45RO-negative cells positively selected for CCR7 and excluded terminally differentiated effector memory CD45RA+ cells. The specimen was naive CD8+ T cells sorted from blood. The receptors here all came from a young man in good health.

To note about this clone: The sample holds other DNA sequences that translate to the same CDR3. The chain has TRBV4-1 and TRBJ2-7; maybe TRBD2 (6 bases). CDR1 is MGHRA and CDR2 is YSYEKL in the germline V gene. The CDR3 runs to 16 residues. The germline V and J ends were trimmed by 1 base and 0 bases, with 13 bases remaining between them. The DNA for the CDR3 is TGCGCCAGCAGCCAAGTAGGCGGGACGAGCTCCTACGAGCAGTACTTC. Its translation is CASSQVGGTSSYEQYF.

On this clone itself: This CDR3 is also generated by other DNA sequences in the sample. This sequence joins TRBV9 and TRBJ1-1; D ambiguous. The ends were cut back, 0 bases at V and 0 bases at J, with 6 bases in the middle. CDR1 SGDLS and CDR2 YYNGEE come from the germline V gene. The CDR3 loop spans 14 amino acids. CDR3 sequence: CASSVVPVNTEAFF. Written as DNA, the CDR3 is TGTGCCAGCAGCGTAGTCCCAGTGAACACTGAAGCTTTCTTT.

In this sample, this clone turned up once. The chain uses TRBV7-2 and TRBJ1-6; weak D call: TRBD1 (6 bases). The germline V and J ends were trimmed by 3 bases and 0 bases, with 9 bases remaining between them. CDR1 is SGHTA, CDR2 FQGNSA, per germline. The CDR3 runs to 16 residues. The CDR3 loop is CASSLGANSYNSPLHF. The CDR3 nucleotides are TGTGCCAGCAGCTTGGGGGCAAACTCCTATAATTCACCCCTCCACTTT.

The rearrangement joins TRBV29-1 to TRBJ2-5, with 7 positions matching TRBD1. V shed 7 bases, J shed 5 bases, and the junction held 4 bases outside the gene matches. This CDR3 has 11 amino acids. In germline, CDR1 is SQVTM, CDR2 ANQGSEA. In DNA form, the CDR3 reads TGCAGCGGTGGACAGGAGGAGACCCAGTACTTC. This encodes CSGGQEETQYF.

This clone was recorded only once. The rearrangement joins TRBV4-3 to TRBJ2-5; possible D gene TRBD2, 6 bases. V was cut by 0 bases and J by 2 bases, with 19 bases left in between. Germline assignment: CDR1 LGHNA and CDR2 YSLEER. This CDR3 comprises 18 residues. The CDR3 coding sequence is TGCGCCAGCAGCCAAGAGACCCTTCTCGGGGGACGTCAAGAGACCCAGTACTTC. Translation gives CASSQETLLGGRQETQYF.

The chain recombines TRBV27 with TRBJ2-1, with TRBD2 identical over 9 bases. This CDR3 region has 16 residues. The V gene end was trimmed by 5 bases and the J gene end by 5 bases; junction bases not matched to a gene: 10. CDR1 and CDR2 (germline): MNHEY, SMNVEV (reference sequence). CDR3 region: CASSPSSGETHNEQFF. The CDR3 nucleotides are TGTGCCAGCAGTCCTTCTAGCGGGGAGACTCACAATGAGCAGTTCTTC.

As to this clone: This same CDR3 is encoded by further DNA sequences in the sample. This rearrangement joins TRBV27 to TRBJ2-7, with TRBD1 identical over 8 bases. The V gene's germline CDR1 is MNHEY and CDR2 SMNVEV (reference sequence). The trim removed 5 bases at V and 3 bases at J, leaving 3 bases unmatched. The CDR3 has 13 residues. Here the CDR3 DNA reads TGTGCCAGCAGTCCCGGACAGGGCTACGAGCAGTACTTC. Translation: CASSPGQGYEQYF.

V is TRBV5-4 and J is TRBJ2-7, with 7 bases matching TRBD1. Germline CDR1 SGHNT, CDR2 YYREEE (reference sequence). The CDR3 has 15 residues. V shed 4 bases, J shed 0 bases, and the junction held 7 bases outside the gene matches. CDR3 bases: TGTGCCAGCAGCGTCGGGACAGCGCCCTCCTACGAGCAGTACTTC. Protein: CASSVGTAPSYEQYF.

The chain is built from TRBV7-6 and TRBJ2-2, with D perhaps matching TRBD2 (5 bases). Between the trimmed V and J ends, which lost 5 bases and 1 base, there was a span of 17 bases. This CDR3 has 17 amino acids. The germline V gene has CDR1 SGHVS and CDR2 FNYEAQ. The chain's CDR3 is CASSADMDGGNTGELFF. The CDR3 DNA is TGTGCCAGCAGCGCAGATATGGACGGAGGGAACACCGGGGAGCTGTTTTTT.

J is TRBJ2-7 and V is TRBV27; 7 nucleotides align to TRBD1. This CDR3 comprises 14 residues. The germline V gene has CDR1 MNHEY and CDR2 SMNVEV (reference sequence). J gave up 3 bases and V 4 bases, and 6 bases lay outside the gene matches. CDR3 region: CASSSLTGDYEQYF. In DNA, the CDR3 is TGTGCCAGCAGTTCTCTCACAGGGGACTACGAGCAGTACTTC.

Note on this clone: The junction differs from germline at one of its ends, possibly a read error. The rearrangement uses TRBV11-2 and TRBJ2-7; the match to TRBD2 covers 7 bases. The CDR3 consists of 11 residues. In germline, CDR1 is SGHAT, CDR2 FQNNGV. CDR3: CASSLGGFEHF. The CDR3 DNA reads TGTGCCAGCAGCTTGGGAGGGTTTGAACACTTC. Supplemented by reference TRBV11-2 and TRBJ2-7, the full variable domain reads EAGVAQSPRYKIIEKRQSVAFWCNPISGHATLYWYQQILGQGPKLLIQFQNNGVVDDSQLPKDRFSAERLKGVDSTLKIQPAKLEDSAVYLCASSLGGFEHFGPGTRLTVT.

CDR3 nucleotide sequence: TGCAGCGTCATAGAGGCAGGAACCCTCGGAGAGCAGTACTTC. Residues: CSVIEAGTLGEQYF. The gene calls are TRBV29-1 and TRBJ2-7; the D is unclear. CDR1 SQVTM and CDR2 ANQGSEA come from the germline V gene. The CDR3 covers 14 residues. V was pared by 6 bases and J by 7 bases, with 22 bases between.

This clone showed up just a few times. The chain is built from TRBV6-1 and TRBJ1-2, with D unclear. The germline gives CDR1 MNHNS, CDR2 SASEGT. Trimming shortened V by 2 bases and J by 7 bases, and 11 bases separated the two germline ends. The CDR3 is 13 residues long. CDR3 amino acids: CASSEREGSGYTF. CDR3 sequence (DNA): TGTGCCAGCAGTGAAAGGGAAGGGTCTGGCTACACCTTC.